Reported below is one TCR beta chain. These data originate in a study of blood T cell repertoires in COVID-19. Study at large: Both acute and convalescent COVID-19 samples were obtained from the United States, Italy and Spain.

Generated by immunoSEQ multiplex PCR, the TCRdb table keeps only in-frame clones and is missing some. The sample has a few hundred thousand clones, 70% to 90% seen once. The junction had 8 bases not matched to a gene; V was cut back by 1 base and J by 7 bases. Looked up from germline, CDR1 is SGHRS and CDR2 is YFSETQ. The CDR3 sequence is 15 residues long. The sequence derives from a man aged 35 to 55 who had recovered from COVID-19. This chain joins TRBV5-1 and TRBJ1-2; TRBD1 matches 9 bases. Material for sequencing was PBMCs or T cells enriched from blood (not recorded which). CDR3 nucleotides: TGCGCCAGCAGCTTGAATACAGGGGGCCCTTTTGGCTACACCTTC. Amino acids: CASSLNTGGPFGYTF.